The present T cell receptor (beta chain) was sequenced within a study of neurological immune-mediated disorders. This clonotype was counted at least ten times. One entry per CDR3 protein results from TCRdb running MiXCR on the 5' RACE reads. Here the sample spans roughly 50,000 distinct CDR3 sequences, 10% to 15% being singletons. As to time point: longitudinal time-point 3. Sample: PBMCs. This TCR derives from a male donor with HTLV-1-associated myelopathy (HAM/TSP).

CDR3 region: CASSRGGSSGADTGELFF. CDR3 bases: TGTGCCAGCAGCCGCGGGGGTTCTAGCGGGGCGGACACCGGGGAGCTGTTTTTT. The rearrangement uses TRBV3-1 and TRBJ2-2, with TRBD2 identical over 9 bases. This CDR3 has 18 amino acids. Germline CDR1 is LGHDT and CDR2 is YNNKEL (reference sequence). V trimming: 4 bases; J trimming: 3 bases; junction bases outside the gene matches: 12.